This TCR beta chain was sequenced during a study of T cells in Graves' hyperthyroidism and ophthalmopathy. Study-wide context: Blood from the periphery was taken at initial diagnosis, before any treatment. Findings and caveats of the study: Blood shared most expanded thyroid clonotypes above 0.001. Model predictions of ophthalmopathy came a median around 6.5 months before onset. Stable hyperthyroidism was separated from ophthalmopathy by a model based on 13 V-J features.

Comment on this clonotype: The antigen is unknown.

Researchers took RNA transcripts and amplified the TCR beta CDR3 regions from them. The TCR CDR3 first-round RT-PCR relied on the HTBI primer set. MiXCR was run by TCRdb on the multiplex PCR reads, yielding one entry per CDR3 protein. Of around 370,000 distinct CDR3 sequences in the sample, roughly 20% were seen once. This clonotype was obtained from a man aged 18 to 35 with Graves' ophthalmopathy. The material sequenced was blood.

The CDR3 bases are TGTGCCAGTAGTATCCAGGGTCCTGTGAACACTGAAGCTTTCTTT. As protein: CASSIQGPVNTEAFF. This chain uses TRBV19 with TRBJ1-1, with D perhaps matching TRBD1 (5 bases). CDR1 and CDR2 (germline): LNHDA, SQIVND (reference sequence). Trimming left V 3 bases short and J 0 bases short, with 11 bases between. The CDR3 runs 15 residues.